One and the same sample provided the 20 T cell receptor beta chains below, sequenced in a study of T cells expressing NK-cell markers. Reprocessing the 5' RACE reads, TCRdb reports a single entry for every CDR3 protein and omits DNA. This sample's table has roughly 390,000 distinct CDR3 sequences. Sequencing input: blood T cells: a sorted CD56 or NKG2C T cell subset, CD4+ or CD8+ T cells, or bulk PBMC T cells (not recorded which). The origin of the receptors is a man aged 18-69 years in good health.

The gene calls are TRBV6-5 and TRBJ1-2; with no DNA, the TCRdb D assignment of TRBD1 cannot be verified. There are 16 residues in the CDR3. CDR1 is MNHEY and CDR2 is SVGAGI in the germline V gene. The CDR3 spells CASSYSGWGTNYGYTF.

The chain joins TRBV28 to TRBJ2-1; TCRdb outputs TRBD1, but without DNA this stays unchecked. Germline assignment: CDR1 MDHEN and CDR2 SYDVKM. This CDR3 has 15 residues. The CDR3 region is CASIDRKGRNNEQFF.

V is TRBV20-1 and J is TRBJ1-5. This CDR3 is 14 amino acids long. Germline V CDR1 and CDR2: DFQATT, SNEGSKA (reference sequence). The CDR3 spells CSARDLGSGQPQHF.

The CDR3 is CASRKPTGRGAFF. The chain combines TRBV6-1 with TRBJ1-1; the D call of TRBD1 rests on TCRdb alone, since no DNA is present to check it. Germline CDR1 and CDR2: MNHNS and SASEGT. The CDR3 is 13 amino acids.

The rearrangement joins TRBV2 to TRBJ2-5; the D call from TCRdb, TRBD2, cannot be confirmed without DNA. The CDR3 contains 15 residues. The germline V gene encodes CDR1 SNHLY and CDR2 FYNNEI. This chain's CDR3 is CASGGLAGDQETQYF. The whole variable domain, filled in from reference TRBV2 and TRBJ2-5, reads EPEVTQTPSHQVTQMGQEVILRCVPISNHLYFYWYRQILGQKVEFLVSFYNNEISEKSEIFDDQFSVERPDGSNFTLKIRSTKLEDSAMYFCASGGLAGDQETQYFGPGTRLLVL.

This chain links TRBV6-1 with TRBJ2-6; TCRdb lists TRBD2, though no DNA is available to test this call. The V gene's germline CDR1 is MNHNS and CDR2 SASEGT. This CDR3 region has 17 residues. CDR3: CASSELVKNPGANVLTF.

The CDR3: CASSPPGQNNEQFF. This chain connects TRBV11-2 to TRBJ2-1; TCRdb picks TRBD1, but there is no DNA to check that call. Per the germline V gene, CDR1 is SGHAT and CDR2 is FQNNGV. CDR3 length: 14 residues.

The chain uses TRBV12-3 or TRBV12-4 and TRBJ2-7; TCRdb picks TRBD1, but there is no DNA to check that call. This CDR3 is 12 amino acids long. This CDR3 reads CASSLGQGAQYF.

This sequence joins TRBV12-3 or TRBV12-4 and TRBJ2-5; TCRdb names TRBD1, which stays unverified in the absence of DNA. The CDR3 consists of 17 residues. The CDR3 spells CASSPRPLGTGGETQYF.

The rearrangement links TRBV7-9 to TRBJ1-2; TCRdb selects TRBD1, and the lack of DNA leaves this call unchecked. Germline lookup yields CDR1 SEHNR and CDR2 FQNEAQ (reference sequence). The CDR3 spans 14 residues. The CDR3 here is CASSLVGRAYGYTF.

The chain combines TRBV7-9 with TRBJ1-4. In germline, CDR1 is SEHNR, CDR2 FQNEAQ (reference sequence). The CDR3 contains 16 residues. CDR3 protein: CASSLAAGRKSGKLFF.

The chain has TRBV5-1 and TRBJ1-1; the TRBD1 assignment by TCRdb is unverifiable without DNA. This CDR3 is built from 12 residues. In germline, CDR1 is SGHRS, CDR2 YFSETQ. The CDR3 is CASSPRGIGAFF.

The CDR3 is CASRIIDRGVSEAFF. The V call is TRBV12-3 or TRBV12-4, the J call TRBJ1-1; lacking DNA, the TRBD1 call made by TCRdb goes unchecked. The CDR3 sequence is 15 residues long.

The gene calls are TRBV11-2 and TRBJ2-7. The CDR3 has 16 amino acids. Germline V gene data show CDR1 as SGHAT and CDR2 as FQNNGV. CDR3 region: CASSLQASQRTYEQYF.

V is TRBV29-1 and J is TRBJ1-1; TCRdb calls TRBD1, which cannot be checked without DNA. The germline gives CDR1 SQVTM, CDR2 ANQGSEA. The CDR3 has 13 amino acids. The CDR3 region is CSVGGADGTEAFF. Variable domain in full (rest from reference TRBV29-1 and TRBJ1-1): SAVISQKPSRDICQRGTSLTIQCQVDSQVTMMFWYRQQPGQSLTLIATANQGSEATYESGFVIDKFPISRPNLTFSTLTVSNMSPEDSSIYLCSVGGADGTEAFFGQGTRLTVV.

The J gene is TRBJ2-6, the V gene TRBV20-1; as DNA is missing, the TRBD1 call by TCRdb cannot be tested. In germline, CDR1 is DFQATT, CDR2 SNEGSKA (reference sequence). This CDR3 is 15 amino acids long. The CDR3 spells CSAPGRDSGANVLTF.

The rearrangement links TRBV5-1 to TRBJ2-7. The CDR3 extends over 13 amino acids. Germline V gene sequence: CDR1 SGHRS, CDR2 YFSETQ. The CDR3 spells CASSLSLSYEQYF.

This chain links TRBV27 with TRBJ2-1; TCRdb selects TRBD2, and the lack of DNA leaves this call unchecked. The CDR3 has 15 residues. Germline V gene data show CDR1 as MNHEY and CDR2 as SMNVEV (reference sequence). The CDR3 region is CASSKSPGLMHEQFF.

The J gene is TRBJ1-1, the V gene TRBV2; TCRdb lists TRBD1, though no DNA is available to test this call. The CDR3 has 16 residues. Germline CDR1 and CDR2: SNHLY and FYNNEI. The CDR3 here is CASSAPPDRWNTEAFF.

The gene calls are TRBV6-5 and TRBJ2-7; checking the TCRdb D call of TRBD1 is not possible without DNA. Germline V gene sequence: CDR1 MNHEY, CDR2 SVGAGI. The CDR3 runs 15 residues. CDR3 sequence: CASSYSGQGSYEQYF.